This TCR beta chain was recovered during a study of blood T cell repertoires in COVID-19. As for the study in general: COVID-19 samples from acute and convalescent phases originated in the United States, Italy and Spain. The cDNA or gDNA used as material had been derived from T cells, B-cell-depleted T cells, or PBMCs.

Clones were sequenced by immunoSEQ multiplex PCR, and TCRdb holds only the in-frame ones, with some missing. The repertoire includes under 150,000 clones, around 90% of them detected once, and under 4.5% sits in the top ten. The TCR sequence derives from a man aged 50-59 years with active COVID-19. Sequencing was done on a sample of peripheral blood.

CDR3 nucleotide sequence: TGTGCCAGCAGCCACGAAACACAGGAGAACACTGAAGCTTTCTTT. Amino acid sequence: CASSHETQENTEAFF. V usage is TRBV3-1 (or the pseudogene TRBV3-2) and J usage is TRBJ1-1; tentatively, D is TRBD1 (5 bases). The CDR3 loop spans 15 amino acids. V was trimmed by 3 bases and J by 1 base, leaving 12 bases between them. Germline-derived CDR1 and CDR2 are LGHDT and YNNKEL (reference sequence).